The present T cell receptor beta chain was sequenced within a study of post-analysis software for immune sequencing data. The study, taken as a whole, reports: Controls showed lower frequencies than patients for roughly 5 TRBV segments, and TRBV5-6, TRBV5-1 and TRBV20-1 were among these. Among multiple sclerosis patients, normalized Chao1 diversity was significantly below that of controls. Co-batched samples clustered tightly together by F measure.

TCR beta cDNA libraries included unique molecular identifiers. About 500,000 cDNA molecules came from around 1 to 9.1 million T cells. TCRdb analysed the PCR reads with MiXCR anew, one entry per CDR3 protein. The data show some 890,000 distinct CDR3 sequences, roughly 50% seen once. As regards this clonotype: What it binds is not known.

This CDR3 is 15 amino acids long. CDR1 is DFQATT and CDR2 is SNEGSKA in the germline V gene (reference sequence). After removal of 3 bases from V and 3 bases from J, the junction contained 9 bases not matched to a gene. The TCR was taken from a girl aged 10-17 years with multiple sclerosis. Sequenced material: blood. The chain couples TRBV20-1 to TRBJ2-5; 8 nucleotides line up with TRBD1. This CDR3 reads CSASAGQVIKETQYF. In DNA form, the CDR3 reads TGCAGTGCTAGTGCGGGACAGGTCATAAAAGAGACCCAGTACTTC.